The 24 T cell receptor beta chains listed next were all sequenced from one sample in a study of T cell responses to AZD1222 COVID-19 vaccine. Data came from immunoSEQ multiplex PCR; TCRdb stores just in-frame clones and leaves some out. This sample has 55,000 to 80,000 clones, with about 74% found just once. The sample here was peripheral blood, taken on day 0 of AZD1222 vaccination. These receptors came from an adult in good health.

The chain carries TRBV4-1 and TRBJ1-1; D might be TRBD1 (5 bases). The CDR3 contains 14 residues. Germline CDR1 reads MGHRA; CDR2 reads YSYEKL. V lost 0 bases and J 7 bases, leaving 12 bases between the germline ends. The CDR3 sequence is CASSQDGGRGEAFF. The CDR3 nucleotides read TGCGCCAGCAGCCAAGATGGGGGGAGGGGTGAAGCTTTCTTT.

The chain has TRBV3-1 (or the pseudogene TRBV3-2) and TRBJ2-1; D remains unclear. CDR1 and CDR2 from the germline V gene are LGHDT and YNNKEL (reference sequence). V was cut by 1 base and J by 0 bases, with 19 bases left in between. CDR3 length: 19 amino acids. The chain's CDR3 is CASSQVATLTLSSYNEQFF. The CDR3 nucleotides read TGTGCCAGCAGCCAAGTTGCGACACTTACTCTCAGCTCCTACAATGAGCAGTTCTTC.

The chain employs TRBV11-2 and TRBJ1-4; no firm D call. V lost 1 base and J 8 bases, leaving 14 bases between the germline ends. Germline values: CDR1 SGHAT, CDR2 FQNNGV. CDR3 length: 15 amino acids. CDR3 bases: TGTGCCAGCAGCTTAGTTGGCCTACCGGAGGAAAAACTGTTTTTT. This encodes CASSLVGLPEEKLFF.

V is TRBV29-1 and J is TRBJ1-2; D not resolved. V was shortened by 4 bases and J by 2 bases, with 11 bases between the two germline ends. Germline V gene sequence: CDR1 SQVTM, CDR2 ANQGSEA. CDR3 size: 13 residues. CDR3: CSVGAVRNYGYTF. As DNA, the CDR3 is TGCAGCGTTGGGGCAGTAAGGAACTATGGCTACACCTTC.

The chain joins TRBV11-2 to TRBJ2-2; maybe TRBD1 (6 bases). The V end lost 2 bases, the J end lost 6 bases, and 13 bases lay between the germline ends. CDR1 is SGHAT, CDR2 FQNNGV, per germline. This CDR3 spans 15 amino acids. The CDR3 nucleotides are TGTGCCAGCAGCTTAATAACAGGGCAGGCCGGGGAGCTGTTTTTT. Translation: CASSLITGQAGELFF.

The V and J genes are TRBV5-8 and TRBJ1-1, with 8 bases identical to TRBD1. V gave up 5 bases and J gave up 0 bases; unmatched junction bases: 3. CDR3 length: 14 residues. Germline V gives CDR1 SGHTS, CDR2 YDEGEE. CDR3 sequence: CASSPTGVNTEAFF. CDR3 DNA: TGTGCCAGCAGTCCGACAGGGGTGAACACTGAAGCTTTCTTT.

The chain has TRBV7-2 and TRBJ2-1; weak D call: TRBD2 (7 bases). Germline-derived CDR1 and CDR2 are SGHTA and FQGNSA. The CDR3 consists of 16 residues. Between the trimmed V and J ends, which lost 5 bases and 4 bases, there was a span of 18 bases. CDR3 coding DNA: TGTGCCAGCAGCCCCAGGGGAGCGGGGAGTTACAATGAGCAGTTCTTC. This translates into CASSPRGAGSYNEQFF.

This chain links TRBV7-9 with TRBJ2-1, with TRBD1 matching over 9 bases. This CDR3 comprises 14 residues. Per the germline V gene, CDR1 is SEHNR and CDR2 is FQNEAQ (reference sequence). J was trimmed by 8 bases and V by 1 base; bases with no gene match: 3. The CDR3 sequence: CASSLVDRGDEQFF. DNA for the CDR3: TGTGCCAGCAGCTTAGTGGACAGGGGAGATGAGCAGTTCTTC. Based on the CDR3 plus reference TRBV7-9 and TRBJ2-1, the full variable domain is DTGVSQNPRHKITKRGQNVTFRCDPISEHNRLYWYRQTLGQGPEFLTYFQNEAQLEKSRLLSDRFSAERPKGSFSTLEIQRTEQGDSAMYLCASSLVDRGDEQFFGPGTRLTVL.

This chain uses TRBV15 with TRBJ1-6; the D is unclear. The CDR3 contains 12 residues. With 4 bases removed from V and 8 bases from J, the gap between germline ends came to 6 bases. Germline CDR1 reads LNHNV; CDR2 reads YYDKDF (reference sequence). The CDR3 region is CATSMPDSPLHF. Here the CDR3 DNA reads TGTGCCACCAGCATGCCGGATTCACCCCTCCACTTT.

The chain recombines TRBV18 with TRBJ1-1; possible D gene TRBD1, 5 bases. Deletions cut 2 bases from V and 4 bases from J, with 5 bases between. The CDR3 runs 12 residues. CDR1 KGHSH and CDR2 LQKENI come from the germline V gene. CDR3 coding DNA: TGTGCCAGCTCACCAGGGACCACTGAAGCTTTCTTT. As protein: CASSPGTTEAFF.

The rearrangement uses TRBV10-1 and TRBJ1-2; 9 nucleotides line up with TRBD1. Germline V gives CDR1 WNHNN, CDR2 SYGVQD (reference sequence). The J segment lost 8 bases and the V segment lost 7 bases, leaving 14 bases of the junction unmatched. The length of the CDR3 is 15 residues. CDR3 sequence (DNA): TGCGCCAGCAACCAACCTTGGGACAGGGAAGGAGGCTACACCTTC. Protein product: CASNQPWDREGGYTF.

This clone was recorded once. Written as DNA, the CDR3 is TGTGCCAGCAGTCCCGGTTGGACTCGACTAGCGGCCTTCAATGAGCAGTTCTTC. Translating it yields CASSPGWTRLAAFNEQFF. The V gene is TRBV7-3, the J gene TRBJ2-1, with 9 bases lining up with TRBD2. Germline V gene sequence: CDR1 SGHTA, CDR2 FQGTGA. The CDR3 totals 18 residues. V shed 6 bases, J shed 6 bases, and the junction held 18 bases outside the gene matches.

V usage is TRBV12-3 or TRBV12-4 and J usage is TRBJ2-2, with 10 bases fitting TRBD2. The CDR3 extends over 13 amino acids. V lost 10 bases and J lost 4; bases outside the gene matches: 3. The DNA of the CDR3 is TGTGCCACCCAGCGGGGGGGCACCGGGGAGCTGTTTTTT. It translates to CATQRGGTGELFF.

The V call is TRBV15, the J call TRBJ2-1, with 11 bases aligning to TRBD2. The V and J ends lost 3 bases and 6 bases, in that order; junction bases with no gene match: 7. This CDR3 has 16 residues. Germline CDR1 LNHNV, CDR2 YYDKDF (reference sequence). Here the CDR3 reads CATSRGALAGVNEQFF. The CDR3 region has the DNA TGTGCCACCAGCAGGGGAGCACTAGCGGGGGTCAATGAGCAGTTCTTC.

This clone was seen once. V is TRBV6-2 or TRBV6-3 and J is TRBJ1-5; no clear D. V was clipped by 5 bases and J by 7 bases, with 15 bases between them. Germline-derived CDR1 and CDR2 are MNHEY and SVGEGT. The CDR3 spans 14 residues. CDR3 DNA sequence: TGTGCCAGCAGTCCCCGGGTAAAGGTCCAGCCCCAGCATTTT. This encodes CASSPRVKVQPQHF.

The rearrangement links TRBV6-6 to TRBJ1-1, with no clear D. Germline assignment: CDR1 MNHNY and CDR2 SVGAGI (reference sequence). The CDR3 spans 12 residues. V gave up 2 bases and J gave up 5 bases, with 6 bases separating them. Written as DNA, the CDR3 is TGTGCCAGCAGTTACGGGGTGACTGAAGCTTTCTTT. Translating it yields CASSYGVTEAFF.

The gene calls are TRBV9 and TRBJ1-1; D is possibly TRBD1 (6 bases). The V and J ends lost 1 base and 5 bases respectively, with 12 bases between them. Germline V gives CDR1 SGDLS, CDR2 YYNGEE. The CDR3 consists of 14 residues. The CDR3 nucleotides are TGTGCCAGCAGCGTATACGGGGGCAATACTGAAGCTTTCTTT. As protein: CASSVYGGNTEAFF.

This clone has more than one count but fewer than ten. This sequence joins TRBV5-4 and TRBJ1-6, with a tentative D call TRBD1 (6 bases). Trimming left V 4 bases short and J 6 bases short, with 17 bases between. The germline gives CDR1 SGHNT, CDR2 YYREEE (reference sequence). This CDR3 is built from 16 residues. CDR3 loop: CASSVFLLDSNSPLHF. Written as DNA, the CDR3 is TGTGCCAGCAGCGTCTTCCTTTTGGACAGTAATTCACCCCTCCACTTT.

This chain links TRBV10-3 with TRBJ2-7; tentative D call: TRBD1 (6 bases). CDR3 length: 13 residues. Germline V gene lookup returns CDR1 ENHRY and CDR2 SYGVKD. The V gene lost 7 bases and the J gene lost 1 base, with 11 bases spanning the gap. Written as DNA, the CDR3 is TGTGCCATCAAGCCAGGGGATTCCTACGAGCAGTACTTC. Residues: CAIKPGDSYEQYF.

The gene calls are TRBV6-2 or TRBV6-3 and TRBJ2-7, with no clear D. The CDR3 covers 14 residues. CDR1 and CDR2 from the germline V gene are MNHEY and SVGEGT. Trimming pared 2 bases from V and 8 bases from J, leaving 16 bases between. The CDR3 sequence is CASSYVFVTLQQYF. DNA for the CDR3: TGTGCCAGCAGTTACGTCTTCGTTACACTTCAGCAGTACTTC.

Points on this clone: Germline is not matched at one junction end, which may reflect a read error. The chain joins TRBV19 to TRBJ1-5; the D gene is possibly TRBD1 (6 bases). The CDR3 runs to 14 residues. Per the germline V gene, CDR1 is LNHDA and CDR2 is SQIVND (reference sequence). The CDR3 reads CASRIDRFGQPQHF. Here the CDR3 DNA reads TGTGCCAGTAGGATAGACAGGTTCGGTCAGCCCCAGCATTTT.

A word on this clone: Other nucleotide sequences from this sample produce the same CDR3. This sequence joins TRBV5-1 and TRBJ1-2; the D gene is possibly TRBD1 (5 bases). CDR1 and CDR2 from the germline V gene are SGHRS and YFSETQ. The CDR3 has 14 residues. The V and J ends lost 0 bases and 0 bases respectively, with 6 bases between them. As DNA, the CDR3 is TGCGCCAGCAGCTTGGGGGGGACTAACTATGGCTACACCTTC. Protein: CASSLGGTNYGYTF.

This chain connects TRBV3-1 (or the pseudogene TRBV3-2) to TRBJ2-5; D remains unclear. Between the trimmed V and J ends, which lost 4 bases and 4 bases, there was a span of 1 base. Germline V CDR1 and CDR2: LGHDT, YNNKEL (reference sequence). The length of the CDR3 is 10 residues. CDR3 loop: CASSRETQYF. The DNA of the CDR3 is TGTGCCAGCAGCCGAGAGACCCAGTACTTC.

The J gene is TRBJ2-7, the V gene TRBV10-2, with a tentative D call TRBD2 (5 bases). Trimming removed 7 bases from V and 0 bases from J, with 13 bases in between. Germline V gene data show CDR1 as WSHSY and CDR2 as SAAADI. This CDR3 comprises 14 residues. Here the CDR3 DNA reads TGCGCCAGCACCTCCGCGGGTGGCTCCTACGAGCAGTACTTC. Protein sequence: CASTSAGGSYEQYF.